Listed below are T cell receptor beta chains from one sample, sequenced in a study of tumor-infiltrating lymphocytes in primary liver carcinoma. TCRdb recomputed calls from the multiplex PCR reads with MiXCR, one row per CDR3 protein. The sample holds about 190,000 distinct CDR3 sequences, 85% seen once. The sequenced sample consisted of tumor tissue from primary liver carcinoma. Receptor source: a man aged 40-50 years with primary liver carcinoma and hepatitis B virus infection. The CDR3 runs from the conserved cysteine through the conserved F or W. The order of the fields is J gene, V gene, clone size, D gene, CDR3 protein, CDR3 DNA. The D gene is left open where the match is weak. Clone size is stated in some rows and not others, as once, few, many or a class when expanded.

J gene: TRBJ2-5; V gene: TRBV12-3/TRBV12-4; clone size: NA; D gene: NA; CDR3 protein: CGSSLDPGIEETQYF; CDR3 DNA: TGTGGCAGCAGTTTAGACCCCGGGATAGAAGAGACCCAGTACTTC
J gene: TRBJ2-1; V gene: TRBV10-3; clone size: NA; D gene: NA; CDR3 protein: CATSEGSGYNEQFF; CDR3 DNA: TGTGCTACCAGTGAGGGGTCGGGATACAATGAGCAGTTCTTC
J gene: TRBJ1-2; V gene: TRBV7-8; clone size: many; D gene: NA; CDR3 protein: CASSLVAGGDYGYTF; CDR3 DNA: TGTGCCAGCAGCTTAGTAGCGGGGGGCGACTATGGCTACACCTTC
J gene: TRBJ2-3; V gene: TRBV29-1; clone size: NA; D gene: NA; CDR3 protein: CSVRDLRTDTQCF; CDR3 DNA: TGCAGCGTTCGGGACCTCCGCACAGATACGCAGTGTTTC
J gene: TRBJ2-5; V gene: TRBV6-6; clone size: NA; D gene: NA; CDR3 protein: CASSYSGDLGTRYF; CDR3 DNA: TGTGCCAGTAGTTACTCTGGGGACTTGGGGACCCGGTACTTC
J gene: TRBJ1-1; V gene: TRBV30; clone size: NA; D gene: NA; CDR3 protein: CTWKDGNIEAFF; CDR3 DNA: TGTACCTGGAAGGACGGTAATATTGAAGCTTTCTTT
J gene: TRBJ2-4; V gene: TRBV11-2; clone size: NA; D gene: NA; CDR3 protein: CTSSLDTSRIAKNIQYF; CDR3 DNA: TGTACTAGCAGCTTAGATACTAGCAGGATTGCCAAAAACATTCAGTACTTC
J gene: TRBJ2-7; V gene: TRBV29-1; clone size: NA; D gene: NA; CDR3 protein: CGVGGGTGEQYF; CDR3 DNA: TGCGGCGTTGGGGGTGGGACCGGCGAACAGTACTTC
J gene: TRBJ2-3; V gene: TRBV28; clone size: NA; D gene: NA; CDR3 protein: CASRPGARGEGYTQYF; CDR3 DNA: TGTGCCAGCAGGCCAGGAGCGCGAGGGGAAGGGTATACGCAGTATTTT
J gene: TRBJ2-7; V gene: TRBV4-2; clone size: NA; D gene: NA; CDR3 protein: CVSSQDKGIGYEQYF; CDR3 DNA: TGTGTCAGCAGCCAAGATAAGGGGATTGGCTACGAACAGTACTTC
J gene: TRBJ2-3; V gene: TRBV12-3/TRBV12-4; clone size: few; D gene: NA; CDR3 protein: CASMRGSASDTQYF; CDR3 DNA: TGTGCCAGCATGCGAGGGAGTGCCAGCGATACGCAGTATTTT
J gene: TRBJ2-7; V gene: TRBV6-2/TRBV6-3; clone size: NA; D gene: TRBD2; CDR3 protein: CANSYSLIAGYREQCF; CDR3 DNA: TGTGCCAACAGTTACTCGCTGATAGCGGGTTACCGTGAGCAGTGCTTC
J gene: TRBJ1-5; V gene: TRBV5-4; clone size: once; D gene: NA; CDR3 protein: CASRRDGNSNQSQHF; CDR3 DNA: TGTGCCAGCAGACGCGACGGAAATAGCAATCAGTCCCAGCATTTT
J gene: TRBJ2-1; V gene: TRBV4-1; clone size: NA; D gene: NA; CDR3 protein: CASSQTGTAYNKQFF; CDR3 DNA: TGCGCCAGTAGCCAAACCGGGACTGCGTACAATAAGCAGTTCTTC
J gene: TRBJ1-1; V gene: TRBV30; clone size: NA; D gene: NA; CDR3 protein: CAWKKQSLAEAFF; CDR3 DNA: TGTGCCTGGAAGAAGCAGAGTTTGGCTGAAGCTTTCTTT
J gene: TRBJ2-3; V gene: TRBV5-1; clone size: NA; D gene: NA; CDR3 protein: CASSLAPSESTDTQYF; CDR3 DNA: TGCGCCAGCAGCTTGGCCCCTAGCGAGAGCACAGATACGCAGTATTTT
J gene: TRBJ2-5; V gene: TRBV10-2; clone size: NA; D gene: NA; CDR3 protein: CASGEWETLYF; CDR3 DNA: TGTGCCAGCGGTGAATGGGAGACCCTGTACTTC
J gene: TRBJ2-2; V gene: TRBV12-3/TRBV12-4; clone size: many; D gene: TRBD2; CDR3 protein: CATSMTSGTNTGELFF; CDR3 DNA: TGTGCCACATCCATGACTAGCGGGACGAACACCGGGGAGCTGTTTTTT
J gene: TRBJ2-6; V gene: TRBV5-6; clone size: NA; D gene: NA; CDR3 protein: CASSLAQAGKAGANVLTF; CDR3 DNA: TGTGCCAGCAGCTTGGCCCAGGCAGGGAAGGCTGGGGCCAACGTCCTGACTTTC
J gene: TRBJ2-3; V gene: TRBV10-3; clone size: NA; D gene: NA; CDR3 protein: CAINVTTYADTQYF; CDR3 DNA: TGTGCCATCAATGTAACGACCTACGCAGATACGCAGTATTTT
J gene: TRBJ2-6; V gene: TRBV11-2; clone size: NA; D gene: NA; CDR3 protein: CPTQRPRSGANVLNF; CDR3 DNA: TGTCCCACACAGCGGCCGCGCTCTGGGGCCAACGTCCTGAATTTC
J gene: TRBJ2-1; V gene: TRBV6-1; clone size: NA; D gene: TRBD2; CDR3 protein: CTSSEGRGIEQFF; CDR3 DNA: TGTACCAGCAGTGAAGGGAGGGGCATTGAGCAGTTCTTC
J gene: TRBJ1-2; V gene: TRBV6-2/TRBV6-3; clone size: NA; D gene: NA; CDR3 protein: CASRGCEQGVNYGYTF; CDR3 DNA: TGTGCTAGCAGGGGATGTGAACAGGGCGTTAACTATGGCTACACCTTC
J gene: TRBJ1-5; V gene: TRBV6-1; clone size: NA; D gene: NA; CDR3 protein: CASSETLLCNQHF; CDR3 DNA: TGTGCCAGCAGTGAAACGCTTCTATGTAACCAGCATTTT
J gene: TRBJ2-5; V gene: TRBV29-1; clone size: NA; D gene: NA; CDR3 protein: CSVEPAAGRSETQYF; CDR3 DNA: TGCAGCGTTGAACCCGCGGCGGGTAGATCCGAGACCCAGTACTTC
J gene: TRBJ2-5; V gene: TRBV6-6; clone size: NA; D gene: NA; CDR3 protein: CASSYIETQYF; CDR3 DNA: TGTGCTAGCAGTTACATAGAGACCCAGTACTTC
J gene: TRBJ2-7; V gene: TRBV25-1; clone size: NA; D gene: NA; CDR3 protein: CASSEWTAYEQYF; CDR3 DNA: TGTGCCAGCAGTGAATGGACTGCTTACGAGCAGTACTTC
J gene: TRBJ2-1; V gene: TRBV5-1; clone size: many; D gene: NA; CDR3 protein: CASRETGRSNNEQFF; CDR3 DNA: TGCGCCAGCAGAGAGACGGGGCGGAGCAACAATGAGCAGTTCTTC
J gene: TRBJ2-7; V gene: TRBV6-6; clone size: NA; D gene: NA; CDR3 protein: CASTPLLAVGRIEQYF; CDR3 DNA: TGCGCCAGCACCCCACTCTTAGCGGTAGGGAGAATCGAGCAGTACTTC
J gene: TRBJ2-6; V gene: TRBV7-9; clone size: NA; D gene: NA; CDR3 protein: CASSLTGANVLTF; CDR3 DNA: TGTGCCAGCAGCTTAACTGGGGCCAACGTCCTGACTTTC
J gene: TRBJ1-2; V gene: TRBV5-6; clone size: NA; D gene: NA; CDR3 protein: CTSSHNYRDPNYGYTF; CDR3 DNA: TGTACCAGCAGCCACAATTACCGGGACCCCAACTATGGCTACACCTTC
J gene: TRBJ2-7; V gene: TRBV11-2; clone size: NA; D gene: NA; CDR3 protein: CPSSLRWTLENEQYF; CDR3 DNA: TGTCCCAGCAGCTTACGATGGACATTGGAAAACGAGCAGTACTTC